Here is one TCR beta chain with its context. TCRdb keeps only in-frame clones here, not all; method: immunoSEQ multiplex PCR. The sample includes approximately 100,000 clones, 91% of them seen just once. This sample is part of a study of T cell responses to AZD1222 COVID-19 vaccine. V dropped 3 bases and J dropped 9 bases, with 15 bases sitting between them. This CDR3 has 15 residues. Looked up from germline, CDR1 is MNHGY and CDR2 is SVAAGI. The TCR was taken from an adult in good health. The chain is built from TRBV6-9 and TRBJ1-6; TRBD1 is a possible D gene (6 bases). Sequencing was performed on peripheral blood, taken on day 0 of AZD1222 vaccination. CDR3 DNA: TGTGCCAGCAGTTACGTCGGGGGGCAGGGTTCACCCCTCCACTTT. It is translated as CASSYVGGQGSPLHF.